This TCR beta chain is from a study of CD8 T cell repertoires and HIV-1 epitope variants. At the level of the study: Separate wells received one of Twenty-five Gag or Nef variant peptides. An uncultured baseline aliquot held 1M T cells.

Sequencing used immunoSEQ multiplex PCR; TCRdb keeps in-frame clones, though not all of them. The sample records roughly 4,900 clones, around 69% being singletons. The CDR3 loop spans 14 amino acids. The germline gives CDR1 SGHAT, CDR2 FQNNGV. V was cut by 5 bases and J by 3 bases, with 14 bases left in between. The sample holds a few counts of this clone. Antigen: not known. V and J are TRBV11-2 and TRBJ2-7, with D unclear. The TCR originated in a male donor with HIV. The sequenced sample was cultured CD8+ T cells derived from PBMCs. CDR3 loop: CASSQPPEFYEQYF. CDR3 sequence (DNA): TGTGCCAGCAGCCAACCGCCCGAGTTCTACGAGCAGTACTTC.